A single sample gave rise to the 6 T cell receptor beta chains below, sequenced in a study of blood T cell repertoires in COVID-19. TCRdb's table, derived via immunoSEQ multiplex PCR, lists solely in-frame clones and lacks some. The data contain roughly 290,000 clones, about 85% of them singletons. What was sequenced was peripheral blood. Every receptor here comes from a woman aged 45-65 years with active or convalescent COVID-19.

This clone came up a few times. This chain uses TRBV15 with TRBJ1-1, with D possibly being TRBD1 (6 bases). Germline CDR1 LNHNV, CDR2 YYDKDF (reference sequence). V was cut by 0 bases and J by 5 bases, with 13 bases left in between. The CDR3 runs to 15 residues. DNA for the CDR3: TGTGCCACCAGCAGAGATTTAGGGGGAGGGACTGAAGCTTTCTTT. The encoded protein is CATSRDLGGGTEAFF.

The chain recombines TRBV5-1 with TRBJ1-2; D remains unclear. The CDR3 totals 15 residues. V was pared by 1 base and J by 5 bases, with 15 bases between. The germline V gene has CDR1 SGHRS and CDR2 YFSETQ. The DNA of the CDR3 is TGCGCCAGCAGCTTGAGCCCCGGGAACAGATATGGCTACACCTTC. It yields the protein CASSLSPGNRYGYTF. Based on the CDR3 plus reference TRBV5-1 and TRBJ1-2, the full variable domain is KAGVTQTPRYLIKTRGQQVTLSCSPISGHRSVSWYQQTPGQGLQFLFEYFSETQRNKGNFPGRFSGRQFSNSRSEMNVSTLELGDSALYLCASSLSPGNRYGYTFGSGTRLTVV.

DNA for the CDR3: TGTGCCAGCAGCCGGCCCCGGGACAGAAACAATGAGCAGTTCTTC. This encodes CASSRPRDRNNEQFF. The V and J genes are TRBV27 and TRBJ2-1, with 7 bases aligning to TRBD1. The germline V gene encodes CDR1 MNHEY and CDR2 SMNVEV (reference sequence). The CDR3 consists of 15 residues. With 6 bases clipped from V and 5 bases from J, the junction kept 10 bases outside the gene matches.

The chain combines TRBV27 with TRBJ1-2; D unclear. Germline V CDR1 and CDR2: MNHEY, SMNVEV (reference sequence). Trimming took off 3 bases at V and 8 bases at J, with 13 bases between the two ends. The CDR3 runs to 13 residues. Here the CDR3 DNA reads TGTGCCAGCAGTTTGGGGTCTGGCGGGGGCTACACCTTC. This translates into CASSLGSGGGYTF.

The V and J genes are TRBV14 and TRBJ2-4; TRBD2 might be the D (5 bases). The germline V gene has CDR1 SGHDN and CDR2 FVKESK. Trimming took off 1 base at V and 9 bases at J, with 10 bases between the two ends. CDR3 length equals 13 residues. The DNA of the CDR3 is TGTGCCAGCAGCCAAGTCCCTGAGGGCATTCAGTACTTC. Its translation: CASSQVPEGIQYF.

This chain joins TRBV6-7 and TRBJ2-7; 7 bases map to TRBD2. TRBV6-7 is an ORF for which the function is uncertain. This CDR3 has 13 residues. V shed 8 bases, J shed 3 bases, and the junction held 7 bases outside the gene matches. As DNA, the CDR3 is TGTGCCAGCCGAATCCAGCGGGGCTACGAGCAGTACTTC. Protein sequence: CASRIQRGYEQYF.